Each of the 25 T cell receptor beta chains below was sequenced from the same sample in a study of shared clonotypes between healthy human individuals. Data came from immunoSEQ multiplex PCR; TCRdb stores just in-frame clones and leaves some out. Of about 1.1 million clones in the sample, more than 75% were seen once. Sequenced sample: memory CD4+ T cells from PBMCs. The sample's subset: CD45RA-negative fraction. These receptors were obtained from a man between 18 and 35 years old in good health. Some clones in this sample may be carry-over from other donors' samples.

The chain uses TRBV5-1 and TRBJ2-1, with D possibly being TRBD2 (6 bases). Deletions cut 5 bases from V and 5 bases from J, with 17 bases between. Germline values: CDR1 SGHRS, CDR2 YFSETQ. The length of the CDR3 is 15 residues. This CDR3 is CASSPGLSAHNEQFF. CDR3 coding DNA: TGCGCCAGCAGTCCGGGACTTTCAGCCCACAATGAGCAGTTCTTC. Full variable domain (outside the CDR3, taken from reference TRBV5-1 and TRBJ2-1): KAGVTQTPRYLIKTRGQQVTLSCSPISGHRSVSWYQQTPGQGLQFLFEYFSETQRNKGNFPGRFSGRQFSNSRSEMNVSTLELGDSALYLCASSPGLSAHNEQFFGPGTRLTVL.

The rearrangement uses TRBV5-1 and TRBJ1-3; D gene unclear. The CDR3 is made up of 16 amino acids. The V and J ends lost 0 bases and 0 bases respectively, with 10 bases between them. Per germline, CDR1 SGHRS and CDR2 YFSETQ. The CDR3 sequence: CASSLEGLVSGNTIYF. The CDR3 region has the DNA TGCGCCAGCAGCTTGGAAGGCCTCGTCTCTGGAAACACCATATATTTT.

The CDR3 DNA reads as TGTGCCAGCAGTGTCCAACAAGATCAGCCCCAGCATTTT. It yields the protein CASSVQQDQPQHF. This rearrangement joins TRBV2 to TRBJ1-5, with no clear D. CDR1 SNHLY and CDR2 FYNNEI come from the germline V gene. The CDR3 has 13 amino acids. V dropped 4 bases and J dropped 5 bases, with 9 bases sitting between them.

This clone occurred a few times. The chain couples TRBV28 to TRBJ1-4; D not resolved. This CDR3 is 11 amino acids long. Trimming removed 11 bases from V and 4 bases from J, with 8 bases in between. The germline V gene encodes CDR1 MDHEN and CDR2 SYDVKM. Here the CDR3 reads CAGRSNEKLFF. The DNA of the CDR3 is TGTGCCGGACGGAGTAATGAAAAACTGTTTTTT.

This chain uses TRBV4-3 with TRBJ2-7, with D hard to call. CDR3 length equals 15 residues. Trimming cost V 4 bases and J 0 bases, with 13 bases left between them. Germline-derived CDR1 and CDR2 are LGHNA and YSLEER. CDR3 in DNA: TGCGCCAGCAGCCCCTCCCTACCGAGCTCCTACGAGCAGTACTTC. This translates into CASSPSLPSSYEQYF.

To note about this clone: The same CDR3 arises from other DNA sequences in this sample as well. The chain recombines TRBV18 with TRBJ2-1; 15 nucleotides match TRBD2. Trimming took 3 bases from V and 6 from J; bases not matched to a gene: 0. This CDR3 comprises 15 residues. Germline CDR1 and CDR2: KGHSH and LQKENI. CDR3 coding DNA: TGTGCCAGCTCACCGGGACTAGCGGGGGGCAATGAGCAGTTCTTC. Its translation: CASSPGLAGGNEQFF.

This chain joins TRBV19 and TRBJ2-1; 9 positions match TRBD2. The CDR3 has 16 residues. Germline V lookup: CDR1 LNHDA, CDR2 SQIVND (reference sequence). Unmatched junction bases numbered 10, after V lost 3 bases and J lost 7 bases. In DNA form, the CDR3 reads TGTGCCAGTAGTATTGGACTCGCGGGAGGGCAAAATGAGCAGTTCTTC. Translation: CASSIGLAGGQNEQFF.

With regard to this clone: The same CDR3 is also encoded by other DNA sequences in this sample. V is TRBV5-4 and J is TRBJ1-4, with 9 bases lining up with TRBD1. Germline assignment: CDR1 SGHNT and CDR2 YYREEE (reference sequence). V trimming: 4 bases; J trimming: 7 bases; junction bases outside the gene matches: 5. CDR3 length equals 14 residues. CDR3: CASSRTGGGEKLFF. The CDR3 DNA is TGTGCCAGCAGCCGAACAGGGGGCGGTGAAAAACTGTTTTTT.

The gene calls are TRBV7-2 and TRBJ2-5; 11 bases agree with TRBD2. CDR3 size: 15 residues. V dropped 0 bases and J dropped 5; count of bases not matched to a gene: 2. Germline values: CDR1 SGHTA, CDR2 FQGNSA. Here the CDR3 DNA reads TGTGCCAGCAGCTTAGCTAGCGGGAGGGGGGAGACCCAGTACTTC. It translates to CASSLASGRGETQYF.

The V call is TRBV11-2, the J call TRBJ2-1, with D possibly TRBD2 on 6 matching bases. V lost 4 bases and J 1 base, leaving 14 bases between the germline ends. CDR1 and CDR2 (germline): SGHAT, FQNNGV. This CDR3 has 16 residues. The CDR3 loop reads CASSYHRLESYNEQFF. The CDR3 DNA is TGTGCCAGCAGCTACCATAGACTAGAGTCCTACAATGAGCAGTTCTTC.

CDR3 nucleotides: TGTGCCAGCAGTTTAAGACAAGGCCTAAGGGATCAGCCCCAGCATTTT. Protein: CASSLRQGLRDQPQHF. This rearrangement joins TRBV27 to TRBJ1-5, with D uncertain. The CDR3 has 16 residues. Germline lookup yields CDR1 MNHEY and CDR2 SMNVEV (reference sequence). The V and J ends lost 2 bases and 5 bases respectively, with 16 bases between them.

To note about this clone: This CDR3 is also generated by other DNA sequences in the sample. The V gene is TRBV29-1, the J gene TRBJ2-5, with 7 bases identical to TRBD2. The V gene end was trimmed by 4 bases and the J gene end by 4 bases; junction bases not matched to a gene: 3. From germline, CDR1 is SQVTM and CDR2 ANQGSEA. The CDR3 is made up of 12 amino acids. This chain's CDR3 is CSVVSGGETQYF. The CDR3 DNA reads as TGCAGCGTTGTTTCGGGGGGAGAGACCCAGTACTTC.

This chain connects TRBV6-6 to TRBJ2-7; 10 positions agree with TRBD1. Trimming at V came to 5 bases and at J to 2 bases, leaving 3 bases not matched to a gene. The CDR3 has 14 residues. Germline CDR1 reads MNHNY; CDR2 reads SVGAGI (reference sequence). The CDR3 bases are TGTGCCAGCAGTCGGGGACAGGGGCCCTACGAGCAGTACTTC. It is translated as CASSRGQGPYEQYF.

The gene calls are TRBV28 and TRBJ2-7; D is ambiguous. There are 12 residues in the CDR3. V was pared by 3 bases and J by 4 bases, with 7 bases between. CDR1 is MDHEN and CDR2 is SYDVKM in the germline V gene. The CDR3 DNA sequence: TGTGCCAGCAGTTTTGTACGATACGAGCAGTACTTC. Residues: CASSFVRYEQYF. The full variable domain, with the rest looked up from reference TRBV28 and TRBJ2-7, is DVKVTQSSRYLVKRTGEKVFLECVQDMDHENMFWYRQDPGLGLRLIYFSYDVKMKEKGDIPEGYSVSREKKERFSLILESASTNQTSMYLCASSFVRYEQYFGPGTRLTVT.

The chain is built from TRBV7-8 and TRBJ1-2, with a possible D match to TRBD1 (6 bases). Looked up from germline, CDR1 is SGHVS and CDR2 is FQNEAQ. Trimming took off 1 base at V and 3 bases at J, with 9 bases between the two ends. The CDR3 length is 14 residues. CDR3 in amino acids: CASSLGRGYYGYTF. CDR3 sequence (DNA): TGTGCCAGCAGCTTAGGCAGGGGATACTATGGCTACACCTTC.

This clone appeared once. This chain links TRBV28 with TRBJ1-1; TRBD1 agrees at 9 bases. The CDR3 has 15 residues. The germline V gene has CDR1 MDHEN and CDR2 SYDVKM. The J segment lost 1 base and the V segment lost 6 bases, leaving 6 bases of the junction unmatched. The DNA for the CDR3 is TGTGCCAGCAGGACCGGGACAGGGTCGAACACTGAAGCTTTCTTT. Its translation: CASRTGTGSNTEAFF.

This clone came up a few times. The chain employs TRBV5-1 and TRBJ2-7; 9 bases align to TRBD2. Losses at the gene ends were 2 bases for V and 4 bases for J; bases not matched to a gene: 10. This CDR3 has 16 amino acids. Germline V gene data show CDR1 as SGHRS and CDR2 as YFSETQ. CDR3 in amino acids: CASSFGLAPGLYEQYF. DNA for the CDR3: TGCGCCAGCAGCTTCGGACTAGCGCCGGGTTTGTACGAGCAGTACTTC.

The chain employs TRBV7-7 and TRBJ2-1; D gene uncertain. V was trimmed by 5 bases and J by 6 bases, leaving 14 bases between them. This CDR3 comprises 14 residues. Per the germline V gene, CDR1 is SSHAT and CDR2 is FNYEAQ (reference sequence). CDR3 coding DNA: TGTGCCAGCAGCCAGCAGCGATTCCCCAATGAGCAGTTCTTC. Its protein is CASSQQRFPNEQFF. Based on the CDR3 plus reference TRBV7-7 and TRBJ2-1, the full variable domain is GAGVSQSPRYKVTKRGQDVTLRCDPISSHATLYWYQQALGQGPEFLTYFNYEAQPDKSGLPSDRFSAERPEGSISTLTIQRTEQRDSAMYRCASSQQRFPNEQFFGPGTRLTVL.

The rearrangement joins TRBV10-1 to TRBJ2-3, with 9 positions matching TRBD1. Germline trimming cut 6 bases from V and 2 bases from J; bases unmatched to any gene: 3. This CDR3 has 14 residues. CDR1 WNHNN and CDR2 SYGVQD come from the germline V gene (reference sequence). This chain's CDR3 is CASSDRGDTDTQYF. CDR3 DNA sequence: TGCGCCAGCAGCGACAGGGGGGACACAGATACGCAGTATTTT.

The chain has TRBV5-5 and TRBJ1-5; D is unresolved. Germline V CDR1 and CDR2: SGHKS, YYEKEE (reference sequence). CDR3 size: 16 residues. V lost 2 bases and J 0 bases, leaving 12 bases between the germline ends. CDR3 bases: TGTGCCAGCAGCTTTACTATAGTTTATAGCAATCAGCCCCAGCATTTT. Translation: CASSFTIVYSNQPQHF.

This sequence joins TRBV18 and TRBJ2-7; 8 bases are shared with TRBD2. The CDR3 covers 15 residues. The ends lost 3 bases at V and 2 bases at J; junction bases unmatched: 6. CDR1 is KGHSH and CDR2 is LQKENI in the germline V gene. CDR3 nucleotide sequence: TGTGCCAGCTCACCGGAACTAGCGGTTACCTACGAGCAGTACTTC. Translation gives CASSPELAVTYEQYF.

This CDR3 reads CAISDERKGYEQYF. CDR3 bases: TGTGCCATCAGTGATGAGCGGAAAGGGTACGAGCAGTACTTC. The chain recombines TRBV10-3 with TRBJ2-7; possible D gene TRBD2, 5 bases. Looked up from germline, CDR1 is ENHRY and CDR2 is SYGVKD. Trimming removed 3 bases from V and 4 bases from J, with 13 bases in between. The CDR3 is made up of 14 amino acids.

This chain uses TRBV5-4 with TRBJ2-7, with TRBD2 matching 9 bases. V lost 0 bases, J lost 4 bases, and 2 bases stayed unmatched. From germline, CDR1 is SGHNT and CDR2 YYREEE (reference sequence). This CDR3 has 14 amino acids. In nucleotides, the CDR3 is TGTGCCAGCAGCTTGGGTAGCGGGAGATACGAGCAGTACTTC. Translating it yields CASSLGSGRYEQYF. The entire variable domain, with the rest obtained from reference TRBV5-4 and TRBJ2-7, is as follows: ETGVTQSPTHLIKTRGQQVTLRCSSQSGHNTVSWYQQALGQGPQFIFQYYREEENGRGNFPPRFSGLQFPNYSSELNVNALELDDSALYLCASSLGSGRYEQYFGPGTRLTVT.

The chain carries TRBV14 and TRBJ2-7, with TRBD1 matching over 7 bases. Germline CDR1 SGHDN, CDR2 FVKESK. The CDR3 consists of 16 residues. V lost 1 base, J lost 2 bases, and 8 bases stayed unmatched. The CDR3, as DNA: TGTGCCAGCAGCCAAGGGGACAGATACATGGCCTACGAGCAGTACTTC. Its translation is CASSQGDRYMAYEQYF.

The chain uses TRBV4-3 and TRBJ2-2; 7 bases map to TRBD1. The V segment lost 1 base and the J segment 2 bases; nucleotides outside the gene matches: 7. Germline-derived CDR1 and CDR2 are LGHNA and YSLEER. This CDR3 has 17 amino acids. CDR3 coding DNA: TGCGCCAGCAGCCAAGGACTCGGGACAGCTAACACCGGGGAGCTGTTTTTT. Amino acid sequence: CASSQGLGTANTGELFF.